Below, one T cell receptor (beta chain) is given with its context. Its antigen is as yet unknown. cDNA serving as the sequencing template came from extracted, reverse transcribed RNA. The data were produced by immunoSEQ multiplex PCR, yet TCRdb's version contains in-frame clones alone and is incomplete. The sample records approximately 98,000 clones, approximately 59% being singletons. The data are from a study of CD8+ T cells in alopecia areata. General study results and limits: Relative to normal scalp, lesional scalp, especially alopecia totalis/universalis, showed higher clonality. In patients, TCRs were shared less clearly than in mice, and HLA may possibly be involved.

Cell sorting on a FACSAria was used to separate CD4+ and CD8+ T cells from the PBMCs. The length of the CDR3 is 16 residues. The germline gives CDR1 SGHVS, CDR2 FQNEAQ. Trimming shortened V by 1 base and J by 0 bases, and 10 bases separated the two germline ends. Sequenced input: CD8+ T cells sorted from blood. This TCR was sampled from a human donor in good health. The rearrangement uses TRBV7-8 and TRBJ2-1; D remains unclear. The CDR3 DNA sequence: TGTGCCAGCAGCTTAGTTAGCAGTCCCTCCTACAATGAGCAGTTCTTC. Translation: CASSLVSSPSYNEQFF.